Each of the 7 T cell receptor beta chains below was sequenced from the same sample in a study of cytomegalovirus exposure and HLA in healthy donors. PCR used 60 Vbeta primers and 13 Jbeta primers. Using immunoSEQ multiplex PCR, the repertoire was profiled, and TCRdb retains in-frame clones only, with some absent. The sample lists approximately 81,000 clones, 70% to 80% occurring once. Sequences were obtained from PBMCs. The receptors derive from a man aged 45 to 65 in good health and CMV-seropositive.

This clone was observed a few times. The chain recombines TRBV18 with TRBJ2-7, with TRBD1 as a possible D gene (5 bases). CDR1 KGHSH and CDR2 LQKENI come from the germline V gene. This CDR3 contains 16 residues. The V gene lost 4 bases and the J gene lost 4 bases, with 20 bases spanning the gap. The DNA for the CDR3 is TGTGCCAGCTCACTCTTTGGCCAAGGGGTGGGATACGAGCAGTACTTC. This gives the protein CASSLFGQGVGYEQYF.

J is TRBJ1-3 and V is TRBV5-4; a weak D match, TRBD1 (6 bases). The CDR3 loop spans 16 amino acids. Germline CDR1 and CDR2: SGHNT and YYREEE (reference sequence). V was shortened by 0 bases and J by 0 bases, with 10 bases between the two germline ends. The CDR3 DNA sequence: TGTGCCAGCAGCTTGGCCGGGACAAGCTCTGGAAACACCATATATTTT. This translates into CASSLAGTSSGNTIYF.

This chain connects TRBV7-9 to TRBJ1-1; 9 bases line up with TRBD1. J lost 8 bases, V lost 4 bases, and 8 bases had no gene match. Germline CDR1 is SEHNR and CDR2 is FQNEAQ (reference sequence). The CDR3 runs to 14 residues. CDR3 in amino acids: CASSSRQGGIEAFF. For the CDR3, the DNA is TGTGCCAGCAGCTCACGACAGGGGGGGATAGAAGCTTTCTTT.

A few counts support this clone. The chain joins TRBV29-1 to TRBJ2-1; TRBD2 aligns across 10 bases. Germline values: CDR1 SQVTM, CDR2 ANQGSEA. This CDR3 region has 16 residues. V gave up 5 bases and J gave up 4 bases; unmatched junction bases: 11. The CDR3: CSVYSISGRAYNEQFF. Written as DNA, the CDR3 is TGCAGCGTTTATAGTATAAGCGGGAGGGCTTACAATGAGCAGTTCTTC.

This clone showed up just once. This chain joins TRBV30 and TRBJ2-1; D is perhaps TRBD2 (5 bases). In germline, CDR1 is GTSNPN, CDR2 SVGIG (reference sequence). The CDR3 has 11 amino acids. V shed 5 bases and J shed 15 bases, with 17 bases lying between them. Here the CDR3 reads CAWELGERRFF. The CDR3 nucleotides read TGTGCCTGGGAGCTCGGGGAGCGTAGGTTCTTC.

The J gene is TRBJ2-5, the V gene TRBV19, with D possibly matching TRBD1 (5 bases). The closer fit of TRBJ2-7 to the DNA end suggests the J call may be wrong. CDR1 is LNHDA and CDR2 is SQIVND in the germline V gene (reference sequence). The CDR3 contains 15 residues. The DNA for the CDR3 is TGTGCCAGTAGTATGCAGACAGAGCCGAGCTACGAGCAGTACTTC. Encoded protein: CASSMQTEPSYEQYF.

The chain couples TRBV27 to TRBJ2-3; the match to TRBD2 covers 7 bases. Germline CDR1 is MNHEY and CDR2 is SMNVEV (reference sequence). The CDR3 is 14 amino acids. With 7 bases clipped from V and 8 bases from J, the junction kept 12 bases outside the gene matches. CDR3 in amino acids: CASKGNYPGGTQYF. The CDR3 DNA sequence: TGTGCCAGCAAGGGTAACTACCCGGGGGGTACGCAGTATTTT.